This T cell receptor beta chain was identified during a study of shared clonotypes between healthy human individuals. Background on the study: Every donor yielded three CD4 naive, three CD4 memory, two CD8 naive and one CD8 memory plate.

Trimming cost V 5 bases and J 2 bases, with 13 bases left between them. CDR3 length: 15 amino acids. CDR1 MDHEN and CDR2 SYDVKM come from the germline V gene. Samples underwent the assay at deep level. Original processing methods: Junction-only immunoSEQ data arrived without quality scores, meaning filtering differed. TCRdb's table, derived via immunoSEQ multiplex PCR, lists solely in-frame clones and lacks some. V, J and clone size were drawn from that table, and D and trimming were deduced from the DNA. The sample lists about 990,000 clones, approximately 78% occurring once. This receptor was taken from a man between 18 and 29 years old in good health. Some clones in this sample may be carry-over from other donors' samples. Sequences were obtained from memory CD4+ T cells from PBMCs. Subset denoted: CD45RA-negative fraction. This chain connects TRBV28 to TRBJ2-1, with TRBD2 as a possible D gene (6 bases). CDR3 amino acids: CASSAPAGPYNEQFF. The CDR3 DNA is TGTGCCAGCAGTGCCCCGGCGGGACCCTACAATGAGCAGTTCTTC. The full variable domain, in which reference TRBV28 and TRBJ2-1 provide the parts outside the CDR3, is DVKVTQSSRYLVKRTGEKVFLECVQDMDHENMFWYRQDPGLGLRLIYFSYDVKMKEKGDIPEGYSVSREKKERFSLILESASTNQTSMYLCASSAPAGPYNEQFFGPGTRLTVL.